This T cell receptor beta chain was identified in a study of control samples from healthy donors and cancer patients. This table comes from immunoSEQ multiplex PCR, and its TCRdb copy is limited to in-frame clones, with some not included. The sample lists under 150,000 clones, roughly 92% occurring once. Sequenced: blood. The sequence was obtained from a man aged 30 to 39 in good health.

The CDR3 loop is CATSDLSGGAKEEQFF. The CDR3 nucleotides read TGTGCCACCAGTGATCTAAGCGGGGGGGCTAAGGAAGAGCAGTTCTTC. J is TRBJ2-1 and V is TRBV24-1; 10 bases map to TRBD2. V lost 3 bases, J lost 10 bases, and 11 bases stayed unmatched. CDR3 size: 16 residues. The germline CDR1 and CDR2 sequences are KGHDR and SFDVKD.